This T cell receptor beta chain was identified in a study of blood T cell repertoires in COVID-19. For the study at large: Sites in the United States, Italy and Spain provided acute and convalescent COVID-19 samples.

It was during active infection that Seattle patients were enrolled and then longitudinally followed. Original handling: Amplification from reference gene primers served as the basis for estimated nucleated cell counts. Here immunoSEQ multiplex PCR was the method, and the copy in TCRdb shows in-frame clones only, minus some. Clonal size and the V and J genes are those of that table, whereas D and trimming came from the DNA. The sample consists of 450,000 or so clones, roughly 90% of them appearing once. V was cut by 5 bases and J by 2 bases, with 14 bases left in between. The CDR3 loop spans 15 amino acids. Germline values: CDR1 SEHNR, CDR2 FQNEAQ (reference sequence).

Sample: peripheral blood. The sequence was obtained from a woman in her 40s with COVID-19, enrolled during active disease. The V gene is TRBV7-9, the J gene TRBJ2-3, with D perhaps TRBD2 (5 bases). CDR3 in DNA: TGTGCCAGCAGCCCAACTAGTAGAGACACAGATACGCAGTATTTT. This gives the protein CASSPTSRDTDTQYF.